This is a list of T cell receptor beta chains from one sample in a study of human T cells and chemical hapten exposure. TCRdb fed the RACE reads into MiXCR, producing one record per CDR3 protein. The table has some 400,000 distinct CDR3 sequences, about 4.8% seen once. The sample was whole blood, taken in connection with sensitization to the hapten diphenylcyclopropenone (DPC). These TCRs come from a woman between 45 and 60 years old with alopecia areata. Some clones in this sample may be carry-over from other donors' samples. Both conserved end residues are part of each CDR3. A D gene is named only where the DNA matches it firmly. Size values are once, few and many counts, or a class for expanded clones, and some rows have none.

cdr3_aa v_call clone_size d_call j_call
CSTTDREGYGIQYF TRBV29-1 many - TRBJ2-4
CASSLAGDREQFF TRBV7-7 many TRBD2 TRBJ2-1
CASSPGFGDEQFF TRBV4-3 few - TRBJ2-1
CASSGRGASQPQHF TRBV23-1 - - TRBJ1-5
CSVEGETQYF TRBV29-1 many - TRBJ2-5
CASSDGHPNEQFF TRBV10-2 many - TRBJ2-1
CASSSYEMTRREKLFF TRBV6-2/TRBV6-3 - - TRBJ1-4
CAWSRGGVGTEAFF TRBV30 - - TRBJ1-1
CASSLDGVGENQPQHF TRBV5-1 few - TRBJ1-5
CASSRLPTGTVNYGYTF TRBV6-5 many - TRBJ1-2
CASSDGYPNEQFF TRBV10-2 - - TRBJ2-1
CASSFDRLGNQPQHF TRBV6-2/TRBV6-3 many - TRBJ1-5
CATSSIDPWGSGYGYTF TRBV15 few - TRBJ1-2
CASSLYRAGQPQHF TRBV28 many - TRBJ1-5
CASQVGGGHEQYF TRBV2 many TRBD1 TRBJ2-7
CASGFRADTEAFF TRBV6-6 many - TRBJ1-1
CASSLAVRRTNTGELFF TRBV19 many - TRBJ2-2
CSAGGKGLAKNIQYF TRBV20-1 many - TRBJ2-4
CASTKDRVGTGELFF TRBV7-7 many TRBD1 TRBJ2-2
CASSISGTGGSPLHF TRBV19 - TRBD1 TRBJ1-6
CASSLLGQGEPQHF TRBV12-3/TRBV12-4 - TRBD1 TRBJ1-5
CASSRTSNLNTEAFF TRBV11-1 few - TRBJ1-1
CASSAGTSGDNEQFF TRBV3-1 many TRBD2 TRBJ2-1
CASRVASTDTQYF TRBV12-3/TRBV12-4 few - TRBJ2-3
CASSSLGVNTEAFF TRBV6-2/TRBV6-3 many - TRBJ1-1
CASGDTGGFQPQHF TRBV9 many - TRBJ1-5
CASRKVGGGGGEKLFF TRBV6-5 many TRBD1 TRBJ1-4
CASSSTSGLSLIGANVLTF TRBV9 - TRBD2 TRBJ2-6
CASSAGGTSTDTQYF TRBV9 many TRBD2 TRBJ2-3
CASCIGEFEETQYF TRBV2 few - TRBJ2-5
CSVDTGGFGQPQHF TRBV29-1 many - TRBJ1-5
CASSPRTTPDGYTF TRBV7-8 many - TRBJ1-2
CSALPSATEAFF TRBV20-1 many - TRBJ1-1
CASSFRGAGYTF TRBV12-3/TRBV12-4 many - TRBJ1-2
CASSWGQSYEQYF TRBV28 - - TRBJ2-7
CASSQDLQGGNTEAFF TRBV4-1 many - TRBJ1-1
CASSQGRFSEAFF TRBV6-5 few - TRBJ1-1
CASGTGVDSPLHF TRBV27 many TRBD1 TRBJ1-6
CASSQGLAGQTQYF TRBV6-2/TRBV6-3 few TRBD2 TRBJ2-5
CASSFRQVPYEQYF TRBV7-9 many - TRBJ2-7
CASSPPPGNQPQHF TRBV18 many - TRBJ1-5
CASSLSPTEQYF TRBV6-2/TRBV6-3 many - TRBJ2-7
CSVEAVNRGLNNEQFF TRBV29-1 many TRBD1 TRBJ2-1
CASSLVGPGEQYF TRBV5-6 - - TRBJ2-7
CASSSQGSPEAFF TRBV7-9 many - TRBJ1-1
CASSVLGIETQYF TRBV25-1 many - TRBJ2-5
CASSPSMTLAGTDTQYF TRBV28 - TRBD2 TRBJ2-3
CASSVQGAGEKLFF TRBV7-9 many TRBD1 TRBJ1-4
CASSIATEKNEQFF TRBV7-2 few - TRBJ2-1